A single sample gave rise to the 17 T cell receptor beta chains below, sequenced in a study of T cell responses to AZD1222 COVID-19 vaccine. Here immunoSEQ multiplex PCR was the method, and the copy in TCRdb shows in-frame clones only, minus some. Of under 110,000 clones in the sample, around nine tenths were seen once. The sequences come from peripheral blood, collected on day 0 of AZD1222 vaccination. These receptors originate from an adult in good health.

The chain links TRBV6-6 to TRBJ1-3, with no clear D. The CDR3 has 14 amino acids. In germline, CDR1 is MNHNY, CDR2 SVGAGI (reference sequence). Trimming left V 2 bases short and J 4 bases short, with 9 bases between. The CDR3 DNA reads TGTGCCAGCAGTTACGCCCTTCGGGGAAACACCATATATTTT. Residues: CASSYALRGNTIYF.

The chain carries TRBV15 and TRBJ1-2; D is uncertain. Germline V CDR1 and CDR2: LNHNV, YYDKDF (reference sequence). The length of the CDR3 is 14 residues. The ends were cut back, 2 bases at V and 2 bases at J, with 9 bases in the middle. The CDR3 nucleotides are TGTGCCACCAGCAGATCGAGGATGAACTATGGCTACACCTTC. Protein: CATSRSRMNYGYTF. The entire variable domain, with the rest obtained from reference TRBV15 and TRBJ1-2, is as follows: DAMVIQNPRYQVTQFGKPVTLSCSQTLNHNVMYWYQQKSSQAPKLLFHYYDKDFNNEADTPDNFQSRRPNTSFCFLDIRSPGLGDTAMYLCATSRSRMNYGYTFGSGTRLTVV.

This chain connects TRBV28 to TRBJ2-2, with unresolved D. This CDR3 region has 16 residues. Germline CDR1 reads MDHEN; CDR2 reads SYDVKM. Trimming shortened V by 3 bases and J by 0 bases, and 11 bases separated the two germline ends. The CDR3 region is CASSFSPLSNTGELFF. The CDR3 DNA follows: TGTGCCAGCAGTTTCTCCCCCCTGTCGAACACCGGGGAGCTGTTTTTT.

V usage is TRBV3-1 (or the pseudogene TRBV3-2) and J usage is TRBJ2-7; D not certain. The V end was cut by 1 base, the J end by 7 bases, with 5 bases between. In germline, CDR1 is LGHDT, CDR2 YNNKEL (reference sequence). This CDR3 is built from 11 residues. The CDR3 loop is CASSQGGEQYF. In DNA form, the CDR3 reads TGTGCCAGCAGCCAAGGCGGAGAGCAGTACTTC.

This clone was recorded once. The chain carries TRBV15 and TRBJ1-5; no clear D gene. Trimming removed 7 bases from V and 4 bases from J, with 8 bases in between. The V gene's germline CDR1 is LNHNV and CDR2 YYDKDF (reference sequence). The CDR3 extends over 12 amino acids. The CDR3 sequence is CATKGGNQPQHF. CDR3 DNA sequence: TGTGCCACCAAGGGCGGAAATCAGCCCCAGCATTTT.

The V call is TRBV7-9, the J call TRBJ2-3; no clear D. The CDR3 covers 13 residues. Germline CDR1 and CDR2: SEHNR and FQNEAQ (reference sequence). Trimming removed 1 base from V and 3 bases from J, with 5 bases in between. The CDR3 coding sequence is TGTGCCAGCAGCTTAGTAGTTACAGATACGCAGTATTTT. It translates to CASSLVVTDTQYF.

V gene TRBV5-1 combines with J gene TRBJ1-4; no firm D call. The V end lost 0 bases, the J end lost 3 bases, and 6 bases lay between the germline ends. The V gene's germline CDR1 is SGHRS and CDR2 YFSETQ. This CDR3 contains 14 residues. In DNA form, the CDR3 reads TGCGCCAGCAGCTTGGCCCCTCCTAATGAAAAACTGTTTTTT. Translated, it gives CASSLAPPNEKLFF.

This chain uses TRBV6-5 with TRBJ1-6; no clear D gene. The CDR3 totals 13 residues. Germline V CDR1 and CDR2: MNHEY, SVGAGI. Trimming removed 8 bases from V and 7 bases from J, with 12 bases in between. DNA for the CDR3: TGTGCCAGCCAGGAGGGAGCGAATTCACCCCTCCACTTT. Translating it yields CASQEGANSPLHF.

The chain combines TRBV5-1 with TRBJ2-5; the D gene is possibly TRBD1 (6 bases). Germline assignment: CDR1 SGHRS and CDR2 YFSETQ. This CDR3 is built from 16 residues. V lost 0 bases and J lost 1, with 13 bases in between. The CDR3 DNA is TGCGCCAGCAGCTTGGGGACAGAACCTTTCCAAGAGACCCAGTACTTC. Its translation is CASSLGTEPFQETQYF.

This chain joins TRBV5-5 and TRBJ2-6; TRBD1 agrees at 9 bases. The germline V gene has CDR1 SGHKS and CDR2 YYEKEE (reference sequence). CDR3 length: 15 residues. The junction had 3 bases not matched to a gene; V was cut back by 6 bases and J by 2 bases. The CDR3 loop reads CASTRQGAGANVLTF. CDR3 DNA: TGTGCCAGCACCAGACAGGGGGCTGGGGCCAACGTCCTGACTTTC.

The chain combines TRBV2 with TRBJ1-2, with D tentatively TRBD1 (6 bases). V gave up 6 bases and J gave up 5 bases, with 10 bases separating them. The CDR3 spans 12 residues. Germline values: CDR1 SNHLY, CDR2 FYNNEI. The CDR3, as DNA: TGTGCCAGCAGAACGACAGGTTATGGCTACACCTTC. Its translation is CASRTTGYGYTF.

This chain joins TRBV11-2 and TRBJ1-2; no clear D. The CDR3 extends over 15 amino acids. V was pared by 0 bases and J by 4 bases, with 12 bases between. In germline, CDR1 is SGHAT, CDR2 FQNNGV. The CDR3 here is CASSLERSTAYGYTF. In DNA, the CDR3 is TGTGCCAGCAGCTTAGAAAGGAGCACGGCCTATGGCTACACCTTC.

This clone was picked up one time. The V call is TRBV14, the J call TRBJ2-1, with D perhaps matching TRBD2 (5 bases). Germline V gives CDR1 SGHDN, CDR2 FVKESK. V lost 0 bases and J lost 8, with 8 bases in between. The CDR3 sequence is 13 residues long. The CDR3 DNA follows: TGTGCCAGCAGCCAAGACCGGGGATATGAGCAGTTCTTC. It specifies CASSQDRGYEQFF. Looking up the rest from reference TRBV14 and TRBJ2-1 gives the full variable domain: EAGVTQFPSHSVIEKGQTVTLRCDPISGHDNLYWYRRVMGKEIKFLLHFVKESKQDESGMPNNRFLAERTGGTYSTLKVQPAELEDSGVYFCASSQDRGYEQFFGPGTRLTVL.

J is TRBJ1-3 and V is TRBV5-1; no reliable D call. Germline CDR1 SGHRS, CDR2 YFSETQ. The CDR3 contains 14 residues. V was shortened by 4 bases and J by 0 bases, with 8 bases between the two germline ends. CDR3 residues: CASSAETSGNTIYF. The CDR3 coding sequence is TGCGCCAGCAGCGCGGAGACCTCTGGAAACACCATATATTTT.

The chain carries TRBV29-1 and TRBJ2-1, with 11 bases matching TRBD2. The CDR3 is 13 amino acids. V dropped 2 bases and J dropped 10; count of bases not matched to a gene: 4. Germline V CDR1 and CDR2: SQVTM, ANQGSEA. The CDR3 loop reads CSVERLAGREQFF. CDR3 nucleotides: TGCAGCGTTGAAAGACTAGCGGGGCGCGAGCAGTTCTTC.

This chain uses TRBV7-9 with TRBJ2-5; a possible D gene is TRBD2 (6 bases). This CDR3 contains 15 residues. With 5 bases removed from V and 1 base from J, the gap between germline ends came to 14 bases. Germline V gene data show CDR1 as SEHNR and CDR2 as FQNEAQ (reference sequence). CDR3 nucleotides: TGTGCCAGCAGCCTAACGGGAGCCTCCCAAGAGACCCAGTACTTC. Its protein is CASSLTGASQETQYF.

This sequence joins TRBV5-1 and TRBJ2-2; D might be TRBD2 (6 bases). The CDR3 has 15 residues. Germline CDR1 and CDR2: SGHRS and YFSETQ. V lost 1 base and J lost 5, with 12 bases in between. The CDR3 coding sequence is TGCGCCAGCAGCTTGTTTGGGGCGGGAACCGGGGAGCTGTTTTTT. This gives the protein CASSLFGAGTGELFF.